These 14 T cell receptor beta chains came from one sample sequenced in a study of T cells in Graves' hyperthyroidism and ophthalmopathy. Using RNA transcripts as the source, TCR beta CDR3 regions were amplified. Carried out on the TCR CDR3, a first-round RT-PCR used the HTBI primer set. TCRdb passed the multiplex PCR reads through MiXCR, listing each CDR3 protein once. The sample contains about 350,000 distinct CDR3 sequences, over 15% of which appear only once. Sequenced input: blood. These receptors all come from a woman in her thirties or forties with Graves' ophthalmopathy.

For this clonotype: One base away lies a much larger clone, so this may be a sequencing read error. V gene TRBV6-2 or TRBV6-3 combines with J gene TRBJ2-7; TRBD2 matches at 14 bases. This CDR3 contains 19 residues. In germline, CDR1 is MNHEY, CDR2 SVGEGT. The J segment lost 6 bases and the V segment lost 5 bases, leaving 18 bases of the junction unmatched. CDR3 loop: CASSPPGLAGVLSRLEQYF. DNA for the CDR3: TGTGCCAGCAGTCCCCCGGGACTAGCGGGGGTCCTATCTCGTCTCGAGCAGTACTTC.

This clonotype was detected many times. The rearrangement links TRBV7-2 to TRBJ1-5, with D maybe TRBD1 (6 bases). With 6 bases removed from V and 2 bases from J, the gap between germline ends came to 11 bases. CDR3 length: 14 residues. Germline CDR1 SGHTA, CDR2 FQGNSA. This CDR3 is CASSNSGGNQPQHF. The CDR3 DNA follows: TGTGCCAGCAGTAACTCAGGGGGCAATCAGCCCCAGCATTTT. Full variable domain (missing parts from reference TRBV7-2 and TRBJ1-5): GAGVSQSPSNKVTEKGKDVELRCDPISGHTALYWYRQSLGQGLEFLIYFQGNSAPDKSGLPSDRFSAERTGGSVSTLTIQRTQQEDSAVYLCASSNSGGNQPQHFGDGTRLSIL.

Only a few counts were recorded for this clonotype. This may be a read error: a much more frequent sequence differs by one nucleotide. V gene TRBV19 combines with J gene TRBJ2-7, with 8 bases lining up with TRBD2. Trimming at V came to 5 bases and at J to 3 bases, leaving 12 bases not matched to a gene. This CDR3 spans 16 amino acids. Germline V gives CDR1 LNHDA, CDR2 SQIVND (reference sequence). This CDR3 reads CASSLSGGRSFYEQYF. The CDR3 DNA follows: TGTGCCAGTAGTCTATCGGGCGGGAGGAGCTTCTACGAGCAGTACTTC.

In the case of this clonotype: This may be a read error, as it is one base from a much larger clone. The chain couples TRBV4-3 to TRBJ1-1; 7 nucleotides line up with TRBD1. CDR3 length: 15 amino acids. With 4 bases clipped from V and 5 bases from J, the junction kept 10 bases outside the gene matches. Per germline, CDR1 LGHNA and CDR2 YSLEER. Here the CDR3 DNA reads TGCGCCAGCAGCCGATCATCCGGGACAGCTACTGAAGCTTTCTTT. Translated: CASSRSSGTATEAFF.

The chain carries TRBV7-2 and TRBJ2-5, with 10 nucleotides matching TRBD1. Looked up from germline, CDR1 is SGHTA and CDR2 is FQGNSA. CDR3 length equals 14 residues. Trimming at V came to 3 bases and at J to 10 bases, leaving 8 bases not matched to a gene. Here the CDR3 reads CASSLDRGTIGQYF. CDR3 bases: TGTGCCAGCAGCTTGGACAGGGGGACTATAGGCCAGTACTTC. The full variable domain, completed using reference TRBV7-2 and TRBJ2-5, is GAGVSQSPSNKVTEKGKDVELRCDPISGHTALYWYRQSLGQGLEFLIYFQGNSAPDKSGLPSDRFSAERTGGSVSTLTIQRTQQEDSAVYLCASSLDRGTIGQYFGPGTRLLVL.

This clonotype has at least ten counts. The chain combines TRBV5-4 with TRBJ1-5; no clear D gene. From germline, CDR1 is SGHNT and CDR2 YYREEE (reference sequence). V lost 4 bases and J 11 bases, leaving 13 bases between the germline ends. CDR3 length: 12 residues. In DNA, the CDR3 is TGTGCCAGCAGCCCCGACGGGGAAACCCAGCATTTT. This translates into CASSPDGETQHF.

This clonotype occurred many times. The junction departs from germline at one end; a sequencing error may be responsible. J is TRBJ2-5 and V is TRBV28, with no clear D. CDR1 MDHEN and CDR2 SYDVKM come from the germline V gene. The CDR3 is 12 amino acids. This CDR3 is CASSFGGETQYF. The CDR3 nucleotides are TGTGCCAGTAGTTTCGGCGGAGAGACCCAGTACTTC.

At least ten counts were recorded for this clonotype. The chain employs TRBV11-2 and TRBJ2-5; no clear D gene. The CDR3 is 12 residues long. V lost 0 bases and J 8 bases, leaving 7 bases between the germline ends. Per the germline V gene, CDR1 is SGHAT and CDR2 is FQNNGV. The CDR3 region has the DNA TGTGCCAGCAGCTTAGAAGGAAGAACCCAGTACTTC. Its translation is CASSLEGRTQYF.

As for this clonotype: A much larger clone is a single base away; this may be a read error. The rearrangement uses TRBV20-1 and TRBJ1-5; D is uncertain. Germline CDR1 DFQATT, CDR2 SNEGSKA (reference sequence). The CDR3 is made up of 13 amino acids. This CDR3 is CSVGGKGNQPPHF. The CDR3 bases are TGCAGTGTGGGCGGTAAGGGCAATCAGCCCCCGCATTTT.

This clonotype was found many times. This chain connects TRBV6-8 to TRBJ2-2; D not certain. Trimming removed 5 bases at V and 2 bases at J, with 6 bases between. Germline-derived CDR1 and CDR2 are MNHGY and SAAAGT. There are 13 residues in the CDR3. The CDR3 spells CASSTLNTGELFF. CDR3 bases: TGTGCCAGCAGTACCCTAAACACCGGGGAGCTGTTTTTT.

Ten or more counts support this clonotype. The chain combines TRBV4-3 with TRBJ1-2; no clear D gene. The CDR3 loop spans 13 amino acids. Germline CDR1 LGHNA, CDR2 YSLEER. V was pared by 1 base and J by 5 bases, with 8 bases between. The CDR3 loop reads CASSQAGGYGYTF. The CDR3 DNA follows: TGCGCCAGCAGCCAAGCCGGAGGGTATGGCTACACCTTC.

Comments on this clonotype: The junction shows a germline mismatch at one end, possibly a read error. The V call is TRBV10-3, the J call TRBJ2-5, with D possibly matching TRBD1 (7 bases). Germline CDR1 ENHRY, CDR2 SYGVKD. CDR3 size: 15 residues. CDR3 nucleotide sequence: TGTGCCACCTCCGAGGGGGGACAGACTCAAGAGACGCAGTACTTC. Translated: CATSEGGQTQETQYF.

This clonotype was found many times. The V gene is TRBV25-1, the J gene TRBJ2-5; D gene unclear. This CDR3 has 14 amino acids. CDR1 is MGHDK and CDR2 is SYGVNS in the germline V gene. The V gene lost 6 bases and the J gene lost 1 base, with 12 bases spanning the gap. As DNA, the CDR3 is TGTGCCAGCAGCGGGTCCCCTTCCCAAGAGACCCAGTACTTC. Protein: CASSGSPSQETQYF.

In the case of this clonotype: A much larger clone differs from this one at a single base, so this may be a read error. This chain links TRBV28 with TRBJ2-6, with a tentative D call TRBD2 (7 bases). The CDR3 sequence is 15 residues long. Per the germline V gene, CDR1 is MDHEN and CDR2 is SYDVKM. CDR3 nucleotide sequence: TGTGTCAGCCGGTTCGGGGGGCAAGGGGCCAACGTCCTGACTTTC. It encodes CVSRFGGQGANVLTF. The full variable domain, rest sourced from reference TRBV28 and TRBJ2-6, is DVKVTQSSRYLVKRTGEKVFLECVQDMDHENMFWYRQDPGLGLRLIYFSYDVKMKEKGDIPEGYSVSREKKERFSLILESASTNQTSMYLCVSRFGGQGANVLTFGAGSRLTVL.